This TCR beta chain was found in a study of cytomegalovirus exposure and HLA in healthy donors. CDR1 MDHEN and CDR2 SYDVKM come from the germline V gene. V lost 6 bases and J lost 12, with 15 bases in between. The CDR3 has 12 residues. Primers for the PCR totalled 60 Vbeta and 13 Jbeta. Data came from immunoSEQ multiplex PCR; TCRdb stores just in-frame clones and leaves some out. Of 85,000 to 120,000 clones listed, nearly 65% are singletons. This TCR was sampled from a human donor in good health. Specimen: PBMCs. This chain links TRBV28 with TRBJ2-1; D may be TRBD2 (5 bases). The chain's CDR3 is CASSLKLGGQFF. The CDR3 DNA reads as TGTGCCAGCAGCCTCAAACTAGGAGGGCAGTTCTTC.